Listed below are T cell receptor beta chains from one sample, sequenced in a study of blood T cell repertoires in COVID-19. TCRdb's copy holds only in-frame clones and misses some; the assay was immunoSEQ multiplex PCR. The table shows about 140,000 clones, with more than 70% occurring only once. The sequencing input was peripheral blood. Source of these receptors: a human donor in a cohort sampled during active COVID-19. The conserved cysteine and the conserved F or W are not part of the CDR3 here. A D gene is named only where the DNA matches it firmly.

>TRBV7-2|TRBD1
ASSLDRGRGYT
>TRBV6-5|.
ASSYWDTPYEQY
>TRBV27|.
ASSSLARSGNTIY
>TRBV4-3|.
ASSPNPGLYEQY
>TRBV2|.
ASSEMGGQPQH
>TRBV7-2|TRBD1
ASSLAGTGDQPQH
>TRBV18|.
ASSPLTVDNSPLH
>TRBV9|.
ASSPVGATDTQY
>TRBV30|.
AWSRQQATYTGELF
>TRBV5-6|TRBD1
ASSRQGEGNQPQH
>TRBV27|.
ASSLSGNQPQH
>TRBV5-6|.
ASSFGRGRETQY
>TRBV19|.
ASSLGEGPYGYT
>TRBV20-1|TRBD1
SASRTGRATEAF
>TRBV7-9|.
ASSPTAVAVTKNIQY
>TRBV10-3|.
ATFQYPGRNTGELF
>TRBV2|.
ASSVRVTGLAKNIQY
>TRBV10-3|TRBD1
AIRDRVLTGELF
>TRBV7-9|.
ASSLLVPLGNSPLH
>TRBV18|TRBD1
ASSPPGQPANYGYT
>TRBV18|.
ASSPGGNTEAF
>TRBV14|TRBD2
ASSPGGLGEQF
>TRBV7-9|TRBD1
ASSFGTGQTDTQY
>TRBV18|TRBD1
ASSPPRSPGGNGYT
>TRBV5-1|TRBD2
ASSAGLASFNEQF
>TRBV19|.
ASSIDRRGDYGYT
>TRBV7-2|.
ASSLAMGALEKLF
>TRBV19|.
ASSIGTTNTGELF
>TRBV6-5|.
ASGGDQYKTEAF
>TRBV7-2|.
ASSLDSGVRTQY
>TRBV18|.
ASSPPPIGGEQF
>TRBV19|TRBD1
ASSLTGARGNQPQH
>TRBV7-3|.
ASSLNGARETQY
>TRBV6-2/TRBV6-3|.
ASSYSGGWNSPLH
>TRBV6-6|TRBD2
ASLLSGGTDTQY
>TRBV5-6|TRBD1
ASSLYGTDYEKLF
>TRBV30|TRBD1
AWSFQGVSGYT
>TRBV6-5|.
ASVGQLNQPQH
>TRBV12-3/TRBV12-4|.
ASSRGPLDTQY
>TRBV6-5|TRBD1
ASRDRNYGYT
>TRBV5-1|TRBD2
ASSLGLAVNEQF
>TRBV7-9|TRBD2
ASSVFWLAGGNEQF
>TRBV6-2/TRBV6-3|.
ASSPHIVDIQY
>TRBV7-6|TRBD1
ASSLGDRGSNQPQH
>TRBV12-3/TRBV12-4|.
ASSSSGTQY
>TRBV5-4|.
ASRYSGAGNTEAF
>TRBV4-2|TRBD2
ASSQAYSGGFQGGYNEQF
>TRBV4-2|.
ASSQDGSGSRQPQH
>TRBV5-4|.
ASSPGLEDTIY
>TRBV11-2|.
ASSLSGVGEAF
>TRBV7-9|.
ASSQASYEQY